This TCR beta chain was profiled in a study of T cells in Graves' hyperthyroidism and ophthalmopathy. V shed 8 bases and J 0 bases; nucleotides not matched to a gene: 4. CDR1 and CDR2 from the germline V gene are SGHAT and FQNNGV. The CDR3 spans 17 residues. TCR beta CDR3 regions were amplified from RNA. In the first-round RT-PCR of the TCR CDR3, the HTBI primer set was used. TCRdb re-derived calls from the multiplex PCR reads in MiXCR, one entry per CDR3 protein. The profile shows some 300,000 distinct CDR3 sequences, roughly 15% of them singletons. This clonotype was observed many times. Those patients with uncontrolled infection, other autoimmune disease, pregnancy or lactation were excluded.

Sequenced material: blood. This chain joins TRBV11-2 and TRBJ2-4; 16 bases line up with TRBD2. The sequence was collected from a man aged 25 to 45 with Graves' hyperthyroidism. The CDR3 here is CASRGLAGGLAKNIQYF. CDR3 DNA: TGTGCCAGCCGGGGACTAGCGGGAGGGCTAGCCAAAAACATTCAGTACTTC.